A selection of T cell receptor beta chains follows, all from one sample in a study of shared clonotypes between healthy human individuals. The method was immunoSEQ multiplex PCR; TCRdb's version includes in-frame clones alone and lacks a portion of them. The repertoire consists of fewer than 1 million clones, with roughly 96% occurring once and the leading ten covering around 0.21%. The sample taken for sequencing was naive CD8+ T cells sorted from blood. The source is a man aged 25-45 years in good health. Each CDR3 is given with its conserved first and last residue. The D gene is left open where the match is weak. Only part of the rows carry a size: once, few, many, or a class if the clone is expanded.

TRBJ2-7,-,TRBV5-5,TRBD1,CASSLRQGEYEQYF,TGTGCCAGCAGCTTGAGGCAGGGGGAATACGAGCAGTACTTC
TRBJ2-2,-,TRBV4-3,TRBD1,CASSHGYLRSPAGGNTGELFF,TGCGCCAGCAGCCATGGTTATCTAAGATCTCCCGCAGGGGGTAACACCGGGGAGCTGTTTTTT
TRBJ2-5,-,TRBV29-1,TRBD1,CSDWGQGASETQYF,TGCAGCGACTGGGGACAGGGGGCTTCAGAGACCCAGTACTTC
TRBJ1-5,-,TRBV7-8,-,CASSFSGYQPQHF,TGTGCCAGCAGCTTTTCAGGGTATCAGCCCCAGCATTTT
TRBJ2-1,once,TRBV4-3,-,CASSQDGYGAYNEQFF,TGCGCCAGCAGCCAAGACGGATACGGTGCCTACAATGAGCAGTTCTTC
TRBJ1-5,-,TRBV7-6,-,CASSLGGRGNQPQHF,TGTGCCAGCAGCTTAGGGGGTCGGGGCAATCAGCCCCAGCATTTT
TRBJ2-2,-,TRBV19,-,CASSGAGSSGELFF,TGTGCCAGTAGTGGGGCGGGGTCGAGCGGGGAGCTGTTTTTT
TRBJ1-4,-,TRBV28,-,CASSLLVGDRPTANEKLFF,TGTGCCAGCAGTTTATTGGTTGGCGACAGACCTACCGCTAATGAAAAACTGTTTTTT
TRBJ2-5,-,TRBV19,-,CASSWGSGPAGETQYF,TGTGCCAGTAGTTGGGGGTCAGGCCCGGCGGGGGAGACCCAGTACTTC
TRBJ1-1,-,TRBV10-3,-,CAIAGGGVNTEAFF,TGTGCCATCGCGGGAGGTGGCGTGAACACTGAAGCTTTCTTT
TRBJ2-7,-,TRBV7-2,-,CASSFHLSFYEQYF,TGTGCCAGCAGCTTCCATTTATCGTTCTACGAGCAGTACTTC
TRBJ2-7,once,TRBV13,-,CASSVKARGTVVYEQYF,TGTGCCAGCAGCGTCAAGGCTCGGGGCACCGTAGTCTACGAGCAGTACTTC
TRBJ2-7,-,TRBV15,-,CATSTESGTYEQYF,TGTGCCACCAGCACCGAGAGCGGAACCTACGAGCAGTACTTC
TRBJ2-1,-,TRBV6-5,-,CASSYYHQSPNEQFF,TGTGCCAGCAGTTACTACCATCAAAGTCCGAATGAGCAGTTCTTC
TRBJ2-1,-,TRBV27,-,CASSLSRGSYNEQFF,TGTGCCAGCAGTTTGAGTCGCGGCTCCTACAATGAGCAGTTCTTC
TRBJ2-7,-,TRBV19,TRBD2,CASPGLPSNEQYF,TGTGCCAGTCCGGGACTACCCAGCAACGAGCAGTACTTC
TRBJ2-3,-,TRBV7-8,-,CASSVRWGDTQYF,TGTGCCAGCAGCGTCCGGTGGGGAGATACGCAGTATTTT
TRBJ2-3,-,TRBV5-1,TRBD1,CASSLSTGRDTQYF,TGCGCCAGCAGCTTGTCGACAGGGCGAGATACGCAGTATTTT
TRBJ2-6,once,TRBV7-9,-,CASIKAGDSGANVLTF,TGTGCCAGCATCAAGGCCGGAGACTCTGGGGCCAACGTCCTGACTTTC
TRBJ1-3,-,TRBV9,-,CASSELSSGNTIYF,TGTGCCAGCAGCGAACTGAGCTCTGGAAACACCATATATTTT
TRBJ2-7,-,TRBV27,TRBD1,CASSWAGGELLDEQYF,TGTGCCAGCAGTTGGGCAGGGGGCGAATTACTAGACGAGCAGTACTTC
TRBJ2-5,-,TRBV4-3,TRBD2,CASSQLTSGRSQETQYF,TGCGCCAGCAGCCAATTGACTAGCGGGAGGTCCCAAGAGACCCAGTACTTC
TRBJ2-1,-,TRBV7-9,TRBD2,CASSTRTSGPLYNEQFF,TGTGCCAGCAGCACCAGGACTAGCGGACCACTCTACAATGAGCAGTTCTTC
TRBJ2-3,once,TRBV15,TRBD1,CATSRKQGATDTQYF,TGTGCCACCAGCAGAAAACAGGGGGCGACAGATACGCAGTATTTT
TRBJ2-1,-,TRBV6-6,-,CASSPSVDYNEQFF,TGTGCCAGCAGCCCTAGTGTTGACTACAATGAGCAGTTCTTC
TRBJ2-3,-,TRBV5-1,-,CASSFRQRTDTQYF,TGCGCCAGCAGCTTCCGACAGCGCACAGATACGCAGTATTTT
TRBJ1-1,-,TRBV5-1,-,CASSLWERGTEAFF,TGCGCCAGCAGCTTGTGGGAGAGAGGGACTGAAGCTTTCTTT
TRBJ1-1,-,TRBV11-2,-,CATMNTEAFF,TGTGCCACCATGAACACTGAAGCTTTCTTT
TRBJ2-7,-,TRBV2,-,CASSVGVGSGYEQYF,TGTGCCAGCAGTGTTGGGGTAGGGAGTGGCTACGAGCAGTACTTC
TRBJ2-3,-,TRBV10-1,-,CASSPVRSTDTQYF,TGCGCCAGCAGCCCGGTTCGCAGCACAGATACGCAGTATTTT
TRBJ2-5,-,TRBV27,TRBD1,CASSPGQGRQETQYF,TGTGCCAGCAGCCCCGGACAGGGTAGGCAAGAGACCCAGTACTTC
TRBJ2-7,-,TRBV4-1,TRBD1,CASSPGTGIYEQYF,TGCGCCAGCAGCCCAGGGACAGGGATTTACGAGCAGTACTTC
TRBJ2-1,-,TRBV4-3,TRBD1,CASSQGRDSYNEQFF,TGCGCCAGCAGCCAAGGTCGGGACAGCTACAATGAGCAGTTCTTC
TRBJ2-7,-,TRBV6-1,-,CASTRRSYEQYF,TGTGCCAGCACCCGTCGGTCCTACGAGCAGTACTTC
TRBJ1-4,-,TRBV2,TRBD1,CASSPGTATNEKLFF,TGTGCCAGCAGTCCCGGGACAGCAACTAATGAAAAACTGTTTTTT
TRBJ2-1,-,TRBV27,TRBD2,CASSPVVLAGVSEQFF,TGTGCCAGCAGCCCGGTGGTACTAGCGGGAGTTAGTGAGCAGTTCTTC
TRBJ2-7,-,TRBV18,-,CASSPRGLGPYEQYF,TGTGCCAGCTCACCTCGGGGACTTGGTCCCTACGAGCAGTACTTC
TRBJ1-1,-,TRBV16,-,CASGLGFGAFF,TGTGCCAGCGGATTAGGATTCGGAGCTTTCTTT
TRBJ1-5,-,TRBV7-8,-,CASSDRLGEGNQPQHF,TGTGCCAGCAGCGACCGATTAGGGGAAGGCAATCAGCCCCAGCATTTT
TRBJ2-7,-,TRBV4-1,-,CASSQGPVAYEQYF,TGCGCCAGCAGCCAAGGCCCGGTGGCCTACGAGCAGTACTTC
TRBJ2-7,-,TRBV29-1,-,CSGVWTDSYEQYF,TGCAGCGGCGTATGGACGGACTCCTACGAGCAGTACTTC
TRBJ1-1,once,TRBV30,-,CAWKRASNTEAFF,TGTGCCTGGAAAAGGGCCAGTAACACTGAAGCTTTCTTT
TRBJ1-1,-,TRBV2,TRBD1,CASKEGAVAEAFF,TGTGCCAGCAAGGAGGGGGCGGTCGCTGAAGCTTTCTTT
TRBJ1-5,-,TRBV27,-,CASRKGGDYSNQPQHF,TGTGCCAGCAGAAAAGGGGGGGACTATAGCAATCAGCCCCAGCATTTT
TRBJ2-1,-,TRBV5-4,TRBD2,CASRLAESVGNEQFF,TGTGCCAGCAGACTAGCGGAGTCCGTGGGGAATGAGCAGTTCTTC
TRBJ2-3,-,TRBV15,-,CATSRSKVLTDTQYF,TGTGCCACCAGCAGGAGTAAGGTGTTGACAGATACGCAGTATTTT
TRBJ2-1,-,TRBV7-9,-,CASSPKDPSSYNEQFF,TGTGCCAGCAGCCCTAAGGACCCGAGCTCCTACAATGAGCAGTTCTTC
TRBJ2-1,-,TRBV11-3,-,CASSPGRGPYNEQFF,TGTGCCAGCAGCCCCGGTAGAGGACCCTACAATGAGCAGTTCTTC
TRBJ1-1,-,TRBV15,-,CATSRDHGKTEAFF,TGTGCCACCAGCAGAGATCATGGGAAGACTGAAGCTTTCTTT
TRBJ2-3,once,TRBV5-5,TRBD2,CASSFGLAGVSTDTQYF,TGTGCCAGCAGCTTTGGACTAGCGGGAGTGTCGACAGATACGCAGTATTTT
TRBJ1-5,-,TRBV15,TRBD1,CATSREAGGTQPQHF,TGTGCCACCAGCAGAGAGGCAGGGGGCACTCAGCCCCAGCATTTT
TRBJ2-2,-,TRBV28,-,CASSLSVDWVANTGELFF,TGTGCCAGCAGTTTATCCGTTGACTGGGTCGCGAACACCGGGGAGCTGTTTTTT
TRBJ2-7,-,TRBV27,-,CASSFYRGDGYEQYF,TGTGCCAGCAGTTTTTATCGCGGGGACGGATACGAGCAGTACTTC